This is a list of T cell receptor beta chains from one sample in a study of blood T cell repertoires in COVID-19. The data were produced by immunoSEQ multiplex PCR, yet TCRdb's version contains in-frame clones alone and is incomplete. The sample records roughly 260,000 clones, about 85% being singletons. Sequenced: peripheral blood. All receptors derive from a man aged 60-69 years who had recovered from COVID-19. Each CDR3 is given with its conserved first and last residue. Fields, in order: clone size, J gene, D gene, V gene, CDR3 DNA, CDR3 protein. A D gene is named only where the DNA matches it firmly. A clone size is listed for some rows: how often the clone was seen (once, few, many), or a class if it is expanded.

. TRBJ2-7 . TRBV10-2 TGCGCCAGCAGTGAGTCGAGTACCGGAAGGGGCTACGAGCAGTACTTC CASSESSTGRGYEQYF
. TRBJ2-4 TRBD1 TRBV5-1 TGCGCCAGCAGCCTAATGGCAGGGGGTAGTAACATTCAGTACTTC CASSLMAGGSNIQYF
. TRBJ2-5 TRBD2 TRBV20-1 TGCAGTGCTAGTTTAGCGGGGGTTCAAGAGACCCAGTACTTC CSASLAGVQETQYF
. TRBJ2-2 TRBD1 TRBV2 TGTGCCAGCAGTGAGACAGGGACGAACACCGGGGAGCTGTTTTTT CASSETGTNTGELFF
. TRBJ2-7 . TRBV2 TGTGCCAGCAGTGAGGGGGGGCGCTTCTACGAGCAGTACTTC CASSEGGRFYEQYF
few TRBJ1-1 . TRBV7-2 TGTGCCAGCAGCTTCGTGACGGGTGAAGCTTTCTTT CASSFVTGEAFF
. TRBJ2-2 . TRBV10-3 TGTGCCATCAGGACCACAGGGCTCAACACCGGGGAGCTGTTTTTT CAIRTTGLNTGELFF
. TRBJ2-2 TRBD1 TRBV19 TGTGCCAGTAGTACCGGACAGGGGGCGAATACCGGGGAGCTGTTTTTT CASSTGQGANTGELFF
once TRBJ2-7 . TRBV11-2 TGTGCCAGCAGCTTAGGACCCGCGGACAGCTACGAGCAGTACTTC CASSLGPADSYEQYF
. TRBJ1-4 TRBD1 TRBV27 TGTGCCAGCAGTTACAGGGGGGCTAATGAAAAACTGTTTTTT CASSYRGANEKLFF
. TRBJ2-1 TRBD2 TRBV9 TGTGCCAGCAGCGTGGGACTAGCGGGGGGAAACAATGAGCAGTTCTTC CASSVGLAGGNNEQFF
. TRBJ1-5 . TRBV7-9 TGTGCCAGCAGCCGAGGACAGCCCAGTAGCAATCAGCCCCAGCATTTT CASSRGQPSSNQPQHF
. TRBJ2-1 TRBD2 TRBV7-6 TGTGCCAGCAGCTTAGAAATGGGACTAGCGTTTTTGAATGAGCAGTTCTTC CASSLEMGLAFLNEQFF
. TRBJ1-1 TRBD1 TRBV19 TGTGCCAGTAGTGATCTCGACAGGGGGAGGGTGTTCTTT CASSDLDRGRVFF
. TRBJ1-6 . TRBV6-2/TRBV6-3 TGTGCCAGCAGCCAGGGAGATGCTTCACCCCTCCACTTT CASSQGDASPLHF
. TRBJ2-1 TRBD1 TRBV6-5 TGTGCCAGCAGGGCCGGGACAGGTTCCTACAATGAGCAGTTCTTC CASRAGTGSYNEQFF
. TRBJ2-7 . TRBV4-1 TGCGCCAGCAGCCAAGAGACGGTAACGGGAGCGGTCTACGAGCAGTACTTC CASSQETVTGAVYEQYF
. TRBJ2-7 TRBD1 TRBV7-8 TGTGCCAGCAGCTTAAACAGGGGTGCGAACGAGCAGTACTTC CASSLNRGANEQYF
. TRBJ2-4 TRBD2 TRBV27 TGTGCCAGCAGTTTATTGTCTAGCGGGGGGGCCAAAAACATTCAGTACTTC CASSLLSSGGAKNIQYF
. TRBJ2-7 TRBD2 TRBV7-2 TGTGCCAGCAGCTTATACGGACTAGCGGGGGGCCTCTACGAGCAGTACTTC CASSLYGLAGGLYEQYF
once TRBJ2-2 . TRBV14 TGTGCCAGCAGTCCTTTCCCGAACACCGGGGAGCTGTTTTTT CASSPFPNTGELFF
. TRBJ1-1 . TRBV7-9 TGTGCCAGCAGCTTGACAGATGGAACTGAAGCTTTCTTT CASSLTDGTEAFF
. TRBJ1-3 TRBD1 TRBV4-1 TGCGCCAGCAGCCAACTTCCGGGACAGATCTCTGGAAACACCATATATTTT CASSQLPGQISGNTIYF
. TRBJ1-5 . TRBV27 TGTGCCAGCGGCCAACATCAGCCCCAGCATTTT CASGQHQPQHF
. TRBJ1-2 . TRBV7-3 TGTGCCAGCACCCCAACCCCCGGGAAGGCTGGGAACTATGGCTACACCTTC CASTPTPGKAGNYGYTF
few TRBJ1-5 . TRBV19 TGTGCCACTTCTGACAGGAATCAGCCCCAGCATTTT CATSDRNQPQHF
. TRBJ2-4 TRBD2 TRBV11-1 TGTGCCAGCAGCCCATCGGGACTAGCGGGGACCATTCAGTACTTC CASSPSGLAGTIQYF
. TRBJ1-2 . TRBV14 TGTGCCAGCAGCCCAGGGGATGGCTACACCTTC CASSPGDGYTF
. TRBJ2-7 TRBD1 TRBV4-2 TGTGCCAGCAGCCAAGTTTTCCGGGACAGTACCTACGAGCAGTACTTC CASSQVFRDSTYEQYF
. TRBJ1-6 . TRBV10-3 TGTGCCATCAGTGAGGGCCGGACAGCGAATTCACCCCTCCACTTT CAISEGRTANSPLHF
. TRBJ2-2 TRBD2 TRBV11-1 TGTGCCAGCAGCCAGGCGGCGGGGGCGAACACCGGGGAGCTGTTTTTT CASSQAAGANTGELFF
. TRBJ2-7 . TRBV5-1 TGCGCCAGCAGCTTATGGGCAACCCACGAGCAGTACTTC CASSLWATHEQYF
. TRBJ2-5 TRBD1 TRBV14 TGTGCCAGCAGCTCCCGAGGGACAGGGGGCCGGAAGACCCAGTACTTC CASSSRGTGGRKTQYF
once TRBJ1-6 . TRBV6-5 TGTGCCAGCACGCAGGGAATAGATTCACCCCTCCACTTT CASTQGIDSPLHF
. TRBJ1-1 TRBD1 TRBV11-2 TGTGCCAGCAGCTTAATGACAGGGGGAACTGAAGCTTTCTTT CASSLMTGGTEAFF
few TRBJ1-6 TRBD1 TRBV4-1 TGCGCCAGCAGCCAAAAAGCCGGACAGGGAAATTCACCCCTCCACTTT CASSQKAGQGNSPLHF
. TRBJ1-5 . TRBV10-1 TGCGCCAGCAGTGAGTATTATAGCAATCAGCCCCAGCATTTT CASSEYYSNQPQHF
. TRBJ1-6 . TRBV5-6 TGTGCCAGCAGCTTGGGGACAGTTATTTCACCCCTCCACTTT CASSLGTVISPLHF
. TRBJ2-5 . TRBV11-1 TGTGCCAGCAGCTTAGCGCTCAGACAAGAGACCCAGTACTTC CASSLALRQETQYF
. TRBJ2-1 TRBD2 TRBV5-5 TGTGCCAGCAGCATTAGCGGGGGGAGGAATGAGCAGTTCTTC CASSISGGRNEQFF
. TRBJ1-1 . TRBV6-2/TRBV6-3 TGTGCCAGCAACCCGCACTTTCTTCAGGCAGAGAACACTGAAGCTTTCTTT CASNPHFLQAENTEAFF
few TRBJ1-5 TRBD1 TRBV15 TGTGCCACCAGCCCCCGAGGACAGGGGGCGGGTCAGCCCCAGCATTTT CATSPRGQGAGQPQHF
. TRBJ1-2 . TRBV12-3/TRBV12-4 TGTGCCGCCAGCAGTTTAGCGTCCGGGACTGTCACCTTC CAASSLASGTVTF
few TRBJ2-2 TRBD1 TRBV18 TGTGCCAGCTCACGAGGACAGGAGAACACCGGGGAGCTGTTTTTT CASSRGQENTGELFF
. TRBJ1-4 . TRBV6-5 TGTGCCAGCACCAGTACTAATGAAAAACTGTTTTTT CASTSTNEKLFF
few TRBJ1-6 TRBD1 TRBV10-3 TGTGCCATCAGTGAGGATGGCAGGGGGTCACCCCTCCACTTT CAISEDGRGSPLHF
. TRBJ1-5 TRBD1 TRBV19 TGTGCCAGTAGTCTAGGGACAGGGGGGCCCCCAAGCAATCAGCCCCAGCATTTT CASSLGTGGPPSNQPQHF
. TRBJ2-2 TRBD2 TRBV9 TGTGCCAGCAGCGTAGGTTCCAGCGGGGGGTTCGGGGAGCTGTTTTTT CASSVGSSGGFGELFF
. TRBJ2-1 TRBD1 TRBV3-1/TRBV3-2 TGTGCCAGCAGCCAAACCAACCGGGACAGGGCGTACAATGAGCAGTTCTTC CASSQTNRDRAYNEQFF
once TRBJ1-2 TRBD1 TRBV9 TGTGCCAGCAGCGTCGGGACAGACTATGGCTACACCTTC CASSVGTDYGYTF
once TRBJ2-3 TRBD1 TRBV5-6 TGTGCCAGCAGCTTGACAGGGGGTGGCACAGATACGCAGTATTTT CASSLTGGGTDTQYF
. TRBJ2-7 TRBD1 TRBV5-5 TGTGCCAGCAGTCCGGGACAGGGTGGCTACGAGCAGTACTTC CASSPGQGGYEQYF
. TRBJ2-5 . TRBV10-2 TGCGCCAGCAGTGGGGCCCTGTGGGAGACCCAGTACTTC CASSGALWETQYF
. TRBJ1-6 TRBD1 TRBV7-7 TGTGCCAGCAACGAACCGTATGCCGTCCCGGGACAGGGGGCGGCCGAAAATTCACCCCTCCACTTT CASNEPYAVPGQGAAENSPLHF
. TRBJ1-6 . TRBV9 TGTGCCAGCAACTTGGTTAATTCACCCCTCCACTTT CASNLVNSPLHF
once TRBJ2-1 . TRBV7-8 TGTGCCAGCACGTTCCTAGGCTCCTACAATGAGCAGTTCTTC CASTFLGSYNEQFF
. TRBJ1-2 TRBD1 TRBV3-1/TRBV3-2 TGTGCCAGCAGCCCCCGGGACAGCAGACGAACTAACTATGGCTACACCTTC CASSPRDSRRTNYGYTF
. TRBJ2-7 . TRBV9 TGTGCCAGCAGCGCAGGGTTTGGCGGCTCCTACGAGCAGTACTTC CASSAGFGGSYEQYF
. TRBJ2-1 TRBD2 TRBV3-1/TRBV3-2 TGTGCCAGCAGCCAAGCGGGGGGGAACCACAATGAGCAGTTCTTC CASSQAGGNHNEQFF
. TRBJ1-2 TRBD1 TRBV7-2 TGTGCCAGCGGGTATACCGGGACAGGGGACTATGGCTACACCTTC CASGYTGTGDYGYTF